These T cell receptor beta chains were read from a single sample in a study of blood T cell repertoires in COVID-19. The assay was immunoSEQ multiplex PCR, and TCRdb's table has in-frame clones only and misses some. The sample contains under 200,000 clones, more than 80% of which appear only once. Sequenced: peripheral blood. Every receptor here comes from a man between 50 and 59 years old with acute or convalescent COVID-19. CDR3s include the opening cysteine and the closing phenylalanine or tryptophan. Each record gives: D gene, clone size, J gene, V gene, CDR3 length, CDR3 protein, CDR3 DNA. D genes are given only for firm matches. Expanded clones get a size class; other rows say once, few or many, or leave the size out.

- - TRBJ1-5 TRBV10-2 15 CASSDLRGLGEPQHF TGCGCCAGCAGTGATCTGCGGGGTCTAGGGGAGCCCCAGCATTTT
TRBD1 - TRBJ1-2 TRBV5-1 15 CASSYDGQGNYGYTF TGCGCCAGCAGCTATGATGGACAGGGGAACTATGGCTACACCTTC
- once TRBJ2-4 TRBV4-1 17 CASSQPGAGGAKNIQYF TGCGCCAGCAGCCAACCGGGAGCGGGCGGAGCCAAAAACATTCAGTACTTC
- - TRBJ2-3 TRBV28 13 CASSFQFTDTQYF TGTGCCAGCAGTTTCCAATTCACAGATACGCAGTATTTT
TRBD1 - TRBJ2-2 TRBV27 14 CASSDRGRGGELFF TGTGCCAGCAGTGACAGGGGGCGCGGCGGGGAGCTGTTTTTT
- - TRBJ1-5 TRBV10-3 15 CAISESRGINQPQHF TGTGCCATCAGTGAGTCGCGAGGGATCAATCAGCCCCAGCATTTT
TRBD2 - TRBJ2-3 TRBV7-7 15 CASSLSGGTTDTQYF TGTGCTAGCAGCTTAAGCGGGGGCACCACAGATACGCAGTATTTT
- few TRBJ1-6 TRBV9 15 CASSVDGGKGSPLHF TGTGCCAGCAGCGTAGACGGGGGTAAGGGTTCACCCCTCCACTTT
TRBD1 - TRBJ1-2 TRBV27 13 CASSMDRNYGYTF TGTGCCAGCAGCATGGACAGGAACTATGGCTACACCTTC
TRBD1 few TRBJ2-1 TRBV6-5 14 CASSSGQGMDEQFF TGTGCCAGCAGTTCGGGACAGGGGATGGATGAGCAGTTCTTC
- - TRBJ1-1 TRBV28 12 CASSGSDTEAFF TGTGCCAGCTCAGGATCGGACACTGAAGCTTTCTTT
TRBD2 - TRBJ2-1 TRBV9 17 CASSPLAGVPTYNEQFF TGTGCCAGCAGCCCTCTAGCGGGAGTACCGACCTACAATGAGCAGTTCTTC
- - TRBJ1-2 TRBV4-1 16 CASSQDWIGQSYGYTF TGCGCCAGCAGCCAAGATTGGATAGGACAGTCGTATGGCTACACCTTC
TRBD1 - TRBJ2-5 TRBV11-1 13 CASSSTGEETQYF TGTGCCAGCAGCTCGACAGGGGAAGAGACCCAGTACTTC
- few TRBJ1-5 TRBV19 17 CASSIGLGQLPDQPQHF TGTGCCAGTAGTATAGGTCTCGGACAACTACCGGACCAGCCCCAGCATTTT
TRBD1 - TRBJ1-4 TRBV27 17 CASSLAGTGATNEKLFF TGTGCCAGCAGTTTAGCCGGGACAGGAGCAACTAATGAAAAACTGTTTTTT
- - TRBJ1-5 TRBV2 14 CASTTVGGREPQHF TGTGCCAGCACCACTGTCGGGGGGCGCGAGCCCCAGCATTTT
TRBD1 - TRBJ2-2 TRBV5-1 15 CASSLRTGETGELFF TGCGCCAGCAGCTTGAGAACAGGGGAAACCGGGGAGCTGTTTTTT
- - TRBJ2-5 TRBV24-1 13 CATSDAQRQTQYF TGTGCCACCAGTGACGCTCAGCGTCAGACCCAGTACTTC
- - TRBJ2-1 TRBV5-1 15 CASSLEGTPYNEQFF TGCGCCAGCAGCTTGGAAGGGACTCCCTACAATGAGCAGTTCTTC
- - TRBJ1-6 TRBV18 15 CASSGGDRGNSPLHF TGTGCCAGCTCAGGCGGGGACCGAGGCAATTCACCCCTCCACTTT
TRBD2 - TRBJ2-1 TRBV10-3 15 CAISYLAGGRNEQFF TGTGCCATCAGCTACCTAGCGGGGGGACGGAATGAGCAGTTCTTC
TRBD1 - TRBJ2-1 TRBV9 14 CASSRSGTGSEQFF TGTGCCTCCTCAAGGTCCGGGACAGGGTCTGAGCAGTTCTTC
- - TRBJ2-7 TRBV20-1 13 CSASLAGPYEQYF TGCAGTGCTAGTTTGGCGGGGCCCTACGAGCAGTACTTC
TRBD1 - TRBJ1-2 TRBV28 14 CASSFRDRPLGYTF TGTGCCAGCAGTTTCCGGGACAGGCCGCTTGGCTACACCTTC
TRBD1 - TRBJ2-2 TRBV12-5 16 CASGLRGQGSPGELFF TGTGCTAGTGGTTTGAGAGGACAGGGGAGTCCCGGGGAGCTGTTTTTT
- - TRBJ1-2 TRBV4-1 14 CASSQDKGGTGYTF TGCGCCAGCAGCCAAGATAAAGGAGGGACCGGCTACACCTTC
TRBD1 - TRBJ1-4 TRBV29-1 14 CSVEGQGLGEKLFF TGCAGCGTTGAAGGACAGGGTTTGGGTGAAAAACTGTTTTTT
- - TRBJ2-5 TRBV9 12 CASSPAGETQYF TGTGCCAGCAGCCCAGCAGGGGAGACCCAGTACTTC
- few TRBJ1-5 TRBV27 15 CASTNFGGGNQPQHF TGTGCCAGCACTAACTTCGGGGGTGGCAATCAGCCCCAGCATTTT
- once TRBJ1-2 TRBV27 14 CASSSGQNSNGYTF TGTGCCAGCAGTTCTGGACAGAATTCTAATGGCTACACCTTC
- - TRBJ2-1 TRBV7-2 15 CASSLSDSHYNEQFF TGTGCCAGCAGCTTATCGGACAGTCACTACAATGAGCAGTTCTTC
- - TRBJ1-3 TRBV27 14 CASSLSGRGNTIYF TGTGCCAGCTCCCTCTCGGGAAGGGGAAACACCATATATTTT
- few TRBJ1-1 TRBV7-3 14 CASSLRQVNTEAFF TGTGCCAGCAGCTTACGGCAGGTGAACACTGAAGCTTTCTTT
TRBD1 - TRBJ1-1 TRBV6-2/TRBV6-3 11 CASSRQGPAFF TGTGCCAGCAGCCGACAGGGCCCAGCTTTCTTT
- - TRBJ1-2 TRBV2 16 CASSEAAGGNGYGYTF TGTGCCAGCAGTGAAGCTGCGGGGGGCAATGGCTATGGCTACACCTTC
TRBD1 few TRBJ1-5 TRBV5-1 16 CASSLGPQGGSEAQHF TGCGCCAGCAGCTTAGGCCCACAGGGGGGGTCAGAAGCCCAGCATTTT
- - TRBJ2-7 TRBV7-3 12 CASSLKELEQYF TGTGCCAGCAGCTTGAAAGAGCTCGAGCAGTACTTC
- - TRBJ2-2 TRBV10-3 14 CAIRRGQDTGELFF TGTGCCATCAGGAGGGGACAAGACACCGGGGAGCTGTTTTTT
- - TRBJ2-5 TRBV9 16 CASSVFAVTDQETQYF TGTGCCAGCAGCGTGTTTGCGGTGACTGATCAAGAGACCCAGTACTTC
- - TRBJ2-7 TRBV30 13 CAWSVWGVGEQYF TGTGCCTGGAGTGTGTGGGGGGTCGGCGAGCAGTACTTC
- - TRBJ2-1 TRBV2 16 CASSGGGVPFYNEQFF TGTGCCAGCAGTGGGGGCGGGGTCCCCTTTTACAATGAGCAGTTCTTC
- - TRBJ2-5 TRBV6-1 12 CASSDVEETQYF TGTGCCAGCAGTGACGTCGAAGAGACCCAGTACTTC
- once TRBJ2-5 TRBV7-3 14 CASSFAGQGETQYF TGTGCCAGCAGCTTTGCAGGGCAAGGGGAGACCCAGTACTTC
TRBD2 - TRBJ2-7 TRBV27 14 CASSFQRESYEQYF TGTGCCAGCAGTTTTCAGCGGGAGTCCTACGAGCAGTACTTC
- - TRBJ1-2 TRBV4-3 14 CASSQGGGGYGYTF TGCGCCAGCAGCCAAGGGGGGGGAGGCTATGGCTACACCTTC
- - TRBJ2-5 TRBV16 13 CASSQSRYETQYF TGTGCCAGCAGCCAATCACGGTATGAGACCCAGTACTTC